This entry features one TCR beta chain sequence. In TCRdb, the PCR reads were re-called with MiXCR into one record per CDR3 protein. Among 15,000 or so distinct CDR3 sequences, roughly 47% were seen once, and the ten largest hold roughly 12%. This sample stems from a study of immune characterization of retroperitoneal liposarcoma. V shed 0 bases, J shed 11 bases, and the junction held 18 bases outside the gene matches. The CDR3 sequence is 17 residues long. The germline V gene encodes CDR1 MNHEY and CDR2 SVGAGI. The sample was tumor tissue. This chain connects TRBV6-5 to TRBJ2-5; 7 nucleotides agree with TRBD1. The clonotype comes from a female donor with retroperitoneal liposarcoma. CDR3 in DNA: TGTGCCAGCAGTTACTCGGGGGAGAGGGGGCTCCCCCATGAGCAGTACTTC. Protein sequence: CASSYSGERGLPHEQYF.